The 10 T cell receptor beta chains presented below share a single source sample, sequenced in a study of early T cells in non-severe SARS-CoV-2 infection (dated by TCRdb to about 2021). Library preparation was by 5' RACE. For sequencing, a NextSeq 500 was employed. TCRdb passed the public sequencing reads through fastp at Q25 and MiXCR, retaining productive beta sequences. Every distinct CDR3 protein forms one entry, paired with its most common genes and DNA. A total of about 110,000 distinct CDR3 sequences appear in this sample, roughly 12% of them only once. Around 4% of the sample lies in the top ten. Sequenced here: whole blood, sampled at baseline. The receptor set was obtained from an adult who was a healthcare worker with PCR-confirmed SARS-CoV-2 infection or an uninfected control (not recorded which).

The V gene is TRBV30, the J gene TRBJ2-5; TRBD2 is a possible D gene (6 bases). Trimming took 5 bases from V and 5 from J, leaving 18 bases between them. Per germline, CDR1 GTSNPN and CDR2 SVGIG (reference sequence). The CDR3 sequence is 14 residues long. CDR3 sequence reads: CAWALGLSRETQYF. The CDR3 DNA sequence: TGTGCCTGGGCCTTGGGACTCTCCCGGGAGACCCAGTACTTC.

This clonotype came up a few times. The chain has TRBV7-2 and TRBJ2-3; D may match TRBD1 or TRBD2 (6 bases each). Per germline, CDR1 SGHTA and CDR2 FQGNSA. Trimming pared 5 bases from V and 4 bases from J, leaving 13 bases between. The CDR3 consists of 14 residues. The CDR3 loop reads CASSPGRGPDTQYF. CDR3 nucleotides: TGTGCCAGCAGCCCAGGACGGGGGCCAGATACGCAGTATTTT.

This clonotype occurred many times. The chain employs TRBV11-2 and TRBJ2-3; possible D gene TRBD2, 5 bases. The CDR3 sequence is 16 residues long. Germline assignment: CDR1 SGHAT and CDR2 FQNNGV. Trimming left V 2 bases short and J 0 bases short, with 12 bases between. In DNA, the CDR3 is TGTGCCAGCAGCTTACGATTTCGGACTAGCACAGATACGCAGTATTTT. This sequence encodes CASSLRFRTSTDTQYF.

This clonotype turned up a few times. The gene calls are TRBV13 and TRBJ1-1; TRBD1 is a possible D gene (6 bases). The CDR3 has 15 amino acids. Trimming cost V 4 bases and J 5 bases, with 17 bases left between them. Germline V CDR1 and CDR2: PRHDT, FYEKMQ (reference sequence). This CDR3 is CASSSRAQGKTEAFF. CDR3 coding DNA: TGTGCCAGCAGCTCACGCGCCCAGGGGAAAACTGAAGCTTTCTTT. Using reference TRBV13 and TRBJ1-1 for the parts outside the CDR3, the full variable domain is AAGVIQSPRHLIKEKRETATLKCYPIPRHDTVYWYQQGPGQDPQFLISFYEKMQSDKGSIPDRFSAQQFSDYHSELNMSSLELGDSALYFCASSSRAQGKTEAFFGQGTRLTVV.

J is TRBJ1-4 and V is TRBV5-1; 7 bases are shared with TRBD1. Germline V lookup: CDR1 SGHRS, CDR2 YFSETQ. The CDR3 sequence is 14 residues long. V lost 5 bases to trimming and J lost 5 bases; unmatched junction nucleotides: 6. CDR3 protein: CASSRGGPNEKLFF. The CDR3 nucleotides read TGCGCCAGCAGTCGAGGGGGCCCGAATGAAAAACTGTTTTTT.

This clonotype came up many times. The chain has TRBV7-2 and TRBJ2-3, with TRBD1 identical over 7 bases. V lost 5 bases, J lost 6 bases, and 5 bases stayed unmatched. Germline CDR1 reads SGHTA; CDR2 reads FQGNSA. CDR3 length: 13 residues. CDR3 amino acids: CASSPARGDTQYF. The CDR3 region has the DNA TGTGCCAGCAGCCCCGCCAGGGGGGATACGCAGTATTTT.

This rearrangement joins TRBV12-3 or TRBV12-4 to TRBJ2-3; TRBD2 matches 8 bases. The J segment lost 3 bases and the V segment lost 8 bases, leaving 1 base of the junction unmatched. The CDR3 totals 12 residues. The CDR3 bases are TGTGCCAGCGGGACTAGGACAGATACGCAGTATTTT. Its protein is CASGTRTDTQYF.

Many counts were recorded for this clonotype. The CDR3 coding sequence is TGTGCCAGCCTTGAATGGGGGAGAGGAAACACCATATATTTT. Protein product: CASLEWGRGNTIYF. The V gene is TRBV28, the J gene TRBJ1-3, with D maybe TRBD1 (5 bases). V dropped 8 bases and J dropped 4 bases, with 15 bases sitting between them. Germline CDR1 and CDR2: MDHEN and SYDVKM. The CDR3 is made up of 14 amino acids. The entire variable domain, with the rest obtained from reference TRBV28 and TRBJ1-3, is as follows: DVKVTQSSRYLVKRTGEKVFLECVQDMDHENMFWYRQDPGLGLRLIYFSYDVKMKEKGDIPEGYSVSREKKERFSLILESASTNQTSMYLCASLEWGRGNTIYFGEGSWLTVV.

The table lists this clonotype with a few counts. The V gene is TRBV7-9, the J gene TRBJ1-1, with D unresolved. CDR1 is SEHNR and CDR2 is FQNEAQ in the germline V gene (reference sequence). Trimming took 10 bases from V and 7 from J, leaving 13 bases between them. The CDR3 is 11 amino acids. The CDR3 region is CATYEGSEAFF. The CDR3 nucleotides read TGTGCCACCTACGAAGGGAGTGAAGCTTTCTTT.

This clonotype has more than one count but fewer than ten. V and J are TRBV2 and TRBJ1-1; TRBD1 matches at 7 bases. V trimming: 4 bases; J trimming: 2 bases; junction bases outside the gene matches: 10. This CDR3 spans 16 amino acids. The germline gives CDR1 SNHLY, CDR2 FYNNEI. As DNA, the CDR3 is TGTGCCAGCAGTGCAGACAGGGCACGTAGCAACACTGAAGCTTTCTTT. Amino acids: CASSADRARSNTEAFF.